A single sample gave rise to the 22 T cell receptor beta chains below, sequenced in a study of T cell changes during pregnancy in multiple sclerosis. Sequencing used immunoSEQ multiplex PCR; TCRdb keeps in-frame clones, though not all of them. The top ten clones hold roughly 0.7% of a sample with tens of thousands of clones, around 92% of them seen once. The sequenced sample was peripheral blood, obtained in the third trimester of pregnancy. Source of these receptors: a female donor in good health, enrolled as a control in a pregnancy study.

The chain recombines TRBV5-6 with TRBJ2-1; 9 nucleotides match TRBD1. J gave up 0 bases and V 5 bases, and 6 bases lay outside the gene matches. In germline, CDR1 is SGHDT, CDR2 YYEEEE. The CDR3 sequence is 16 residues long. CDR3 sequence: CASSRTGASSYNEQFF. The CDR3 DNA follows: TGTGCCAGCAGTCGGACAGGGGCGAGCTCCTACAATGAGCAGTTCTTC.

V gene TRBV27 combines with J gene TRBJ2-7, with D maybe TRBD2 (6 bases). Trimming stripped 1 base from V and 3 bases from J, with 10 bases between. This CDR3 region has 14 residues. Germline V gene data show CDR1 as MNHEY and CDR2 as SMNVEV (reference sequence). CDR3 sequence: CASSLFGGIYEQYF. CDR3 coding DNA: TGTGCCAGCAGTTTATTCGGGGGAATCTACGAGCAGTACTTC.

The V gene is TRBV7-2, the J gene TRBJ1-4; D unclear. The germline V gene has CDR1 SGHTA and CDR2 FQGNSA. The CDR3 length is 12 residues. V shed 5 bases and J shed 7 bases, with 8 bases lying between them. This CDR3 is CASSPPGEKLFF. The CDR3 nucleotides read TGTGCCAGCAGCCCCCCCGGTGAAAAACTGTTTTTT. Variable domain in full (rest from reference TRBV7-2 and TRBJ1-4): GAGVSQSPSNKVTEKGKDVELRCDPISGHTALYWYRQSLGQGLEFLIYFQGNSAPDKSGLPSDRFSAERTGGSVSTLTIQRTQQEDSAVYLCASSPPGEKLFFGSGTQLSVL.

The V call is TRBV6-5, the J call TRBJ1-2; D possibly corresponds to TRBD1 (6 bases). There are 14 residues in the CDR3. Trimming pared 4 bases from V and 0 bases from J, leaving 9 bases between. The germline CDR1 and CDR2 sequences are MNHEY and SVGAGI. The CDR3 DNA is TGTGCCAGCAGTTGGACAGCTACTAACTATGGCTACACCTTC. Translated, it gives CASSWTATNYGYTF.

The chain links TRBV11-3 to TRBJ2-3; D unclear. The CDR3 is 13 residues long. The germline CDR1 and CDR2 sequences are SGHNT and YENEEA. The V end was cut by 2 bases, the J end by 3 bases, with 6 bases between. CDR3 nucleotides: TGTGCCAGCAGCTTACTGTTTACAGATACGCAGTATTTT. Protein product: CASSLLFTDTQYF.

This clone appeared a single time. The chain combines TRBV4-2 with TRBJ2-5, with 7 bases that match TRBD2. V was pared by 2 bases and J by 5 bases, with 8 bases of the junction left unmatched. The CDR3 consists of 15 residues. Germline V gene sequence: CDR1 LGHNA, CDR2 YNFKEQ. Here the CDR3 reads CASSQRGGTDETQYF. In nucleotides, the CDR3 is TGTGCCAGCAGCCAACGCGGGGGAACCGATGAGACCCAGTACTTC.

This chain links TRBV5-1 with TRBJ1-2, with D uncertain. Trimming cost V 4 bases and J 2 bases, with 15 bases left between them. Germline V gene sequence: CDR1 SGHRS, CDR2 YFSETQ. There are 15 residues in the CDR3. The CDR3, as DNA: TGCGCCAGCAGCCAACTTTCTTTCGGGAACTATGGCTACACCTTC. This translates into CASSQLSFGNYGYTF. The entire variable domain, with the rest obtained from reference TRBV5-1 and TRBJ1-2, is as follows: KAGVTQTPRYLIKTRGQQVTLSCSPISGHRSVSWYQQTPGQGLQFLFEYFSETQRNKGNFPGRFSGRQFSNSRSEMNVSTLELGDSALYLCASSQLSFGNYGYTFGSGTRLTVV.

V gene TRBV6-5 combines with J gene TRBJ1-2; D is possibly TRBD1 (5 bases). The length of the CDR3 is 15 residues. V was clipped by 0 bases and J by 4 bases, with 12 bases between them. The germline V gene encodes CDR1 MNHEY and CDR2 SVGAGI. The CDR3 here is CASSYSRQGGYGYTF. DNA for the CDR3: TGTGCCAGCAGTTACTCTAGGCAGGGAGGCTATGGCTACACCTTC.

This clone was counted a single time. V usage is TRBV19 and J usage is TRBJ1-4; D not certain. The V and J ends lost 8 bases and 0 bases respectively, with 13 bases between them. Germline V gene sequence: CDR1 LNHDA, CDR2 SQIVND (reference sequence). This CDR3 comprises 15 residues. The chain's CDR3 is CASSTAMTTNEKLFF. In nucleotides, the CDR3 is TGTGCCAGTTCGACTGCGATGACAACTAATGAAAAACTGTTTTTT. The variable domain in full, completed from reference TRBV19 and TRBJ1-4, reads DGGITQSPKYLFRKEGQNVTLSCEQNLNHDAMYWYRQDPGQGLRLIYYSQIVNDFQKGDIAEGYSVSREKKESFPLTVTSAQKNPTAFYLCASSTAMTTNEKLFFGSGTQLSVL.

V usage is TRBV5-1 and J usage is TRBJ1-1; 7 bases are a match to TRBD1. The germline gives CDR1 SGHRS, CDR2 YFSETQ. Trimming at V came to 3 bases and at J to 0 bases, leaving 11 bases not matched to a gene. This CDR3 contains 17 residues. CDR3 region: CASSWTPTGHMNTEAFF. CDR3 coding DNA: TGCGCCAGCAGCTGGACGCCGACAGGGCACATGAACACTGAAGCTTTCTTT.

The chain joins TRBV6-5 to TRBJ1-1, with 7 bases identical to TRBD1. Germline V gives CDR1 MNHEY, CDR2 SVGAGI. Trimming took 7 bases from V and 2 from J; bases not matched to a gene: 10. This CDR3 has 15 amino acids. CDR3 in DNA: TGTGCCAGCAAAAGAACGGGGACAGCCAACACTGAAGCTTTCTTT. It codes for CASKRTGTANTEAFF.

The chain links TRBV14 to TRBJ2-2; no clear D gene. Germline assignment: CDR1 SGHDN and CDR2 FVKESK. Between the trimmed V and J ends, which lost 2 bases and 5 bases, there was a span of 9 bases. This CDR3 is 14 amino acids long. CDR3 nucleotide sequence: TGTGCCAGCAGCCAATTCCTCCAGACCGGGGAGCTGTTTTTT. Protein sequence: CASSQFLQTGELFF.

This sequence joins TRBV7-2 and TRBJ2-1; TRBD2 matches 7 bases. The V gene's germline CDR1 is SGHTA and CDR2 FQGNSA. V lost 3 bases to trimming and J lost 7 bases; unmatched junction nucleotides: 6. The length of the CDR3 is 14 residues. The CDR3 DNA sequence: TGTGCCAGCAGCTTTTCCGGGGGGAGGAATGAGCAGTTCTTC. It is translated as CASSFSGGRNEQFF. The complete variable domain, with remaining parts taken from reference TRBV7-2 and TRBJ2-1, reads GAGVSQSPSNKVTEKGKDVELRCDPISGHTALYWYRQSLGQGLEFLIYFQGNSAPDKSGLPSDRFSAERTGGSVSTLTIQRTQQEDSAVYLCASSFSGGRNEQFFGPGTRLTVL.

This chain uses TRBV6-1 with TRBJ1-4; D is perhaps TRBD1 (5 bases). The germline V gene has CDR1 MNHNS and CDR2 SASEGT. This CDR3 region has 16 residues. The V end lost 4 bases, the J end lost 7 bases, and 19 bases lay between the germline ends. The CDR3 loop is CASSALRGGGSEKLFF. The DNA of the CDR3 is TGTGCCAGCAGTGCCCTTCGGGGGGGAGGAAGTGAAAAACTGTTTTTT.

The chain employs TRBV28 and TRBJ1-3, with 12 bases aligning to TRBD1. The CDR3 runs to 14 residues. In germline, CDR1 is MDHEN, CDR2 SYDVKM. The V gene end was trimmed by 8 bases and the J gene end by 8 bases; junction bases not matched to a gene: 7. The CDR3 DNA reads TGTGCCAGCTTCCCGGGACAGGGGGCACACACCATATATTTT. Encoded protein: CASFPGQGAHTIYF. The full variable domain, rest sourced from reference TRBV28 and TRBJ1-3, is DVKVTQSSRYLVKRTGEKVFLECVQDMDHENMFWYRQDPGLGLRLIYFSYDVKMKEKGDIPEGYSVSREKKERFSLILESASTNQTSMYLCASFPGQGAHTIYFGEGSWLTVV.

The CDR3 region is CASSLALNQPQHF. Here the CDR3 DNA reads TGTGCCAGCAGCTTAGCTCTCAATCAGCCCCAGCATTTT. The V and J genes are TRBV7-2 and TRBJ1-5; D ambiguous. Germline assignment: CDR1 SGHTA and CDR2 FQGNSA. The CDR3 covers 13 residues. V was cut by 0 bases and J by 3 bases, with 3 bases left in between.

The chain joins TRBV18 to TRBJ1-2; 9 bases are shared with TRBD1. Trimming cost V 6 bases and J 7 bases; bases outside gene matches: 6. The CDR3 has 13 residues. The germline V gene encodes CDR1 KGHSH and CDR2 LQKENI. This CDR3 is CASSPGTGIGYTF. Written as DNA, the CDR3 is TGTGCCAGCTCCCCCGGGACAGGGATTGGCTACACCTTC.

The chain carries TRBV27 and TRBJ2-1, with 10 bases fitting TRBD1. The V gene end was trimmed by 1 base and the J gene end by 1 base; junction bases not matched to a gene: 1. The CDR3 length is 16 residues. The germline V gene encodes CDR1 MNHEY and CDR2 SMNVEV (reference sequence). The CDR3, as DNA: TGTGCCAGCAGTTTATGGACAGGGGGTTCCTACAATGAGCAGTTCTTC. Its protein product is CASSLWTGGSYNEQFF.

V usage is TRBV27 and J usage is TRBJ2-5; 8 bases match TRBD1. J gave up 7 bases and V 2 bases, and 3 bases lay outside the gene matches. This CDR3 is 13 amino acids long. Germline loops: CDR1 MNHEY, CDR2 SMNVEV (reference sequence). CDR3 DNA: TGTGCCAGCAGTTTAGGGACAGGTGGGACCCAGTACTTC. Protein sequence: CASSLGTGGTQYF.

V and J are TRBV28 and TRBJ1-2; a possible D gene is TRBD1 (5 bases). With 5 bases removed from V and 8 bases from J, the gap between germline ends came to 15 bases. CDR1 MDHEN and CDR2 SYDVKM come from the germline V gene. The CDR3 length is 13 residues. The CDR3 reads CASSRTGYYGYTF. The CDR3 DNA sequence: TGTGCCAGCAGTCGAACAGGTTATTACGGCTACACCTTC.

The gene calls are TRBV6-5 and TRBJ1-2; TRBD1 aligns across 7 bases. The V segment lost 2 bases and the J segment 7 bases; nucleotides outside the gene matches: 4. The CDR3 is made up of 13 amino acids. CDR1 and CDR2 (germline): MNHEY, SVGAGI. This CDR3 reads CASSYLTGPGYTF. The CDR3 DNA sequence: TGTGCCAGCAGTTACCTGACAGGGCCTGGCTACACCTTC.

The chain links TRBV15 to TRBJ1-1; D is ambiguous. V was cut by 5 bases and J by 3 bases, with 10 bases left in between. The germline gives CDR1 LNHNV, CDR2 YYDKDF (reference sequence). The CDR3 extends over 13 amino acids. For the CDR3, the DNA is TGTGCCACCAGCGTACGGGTGGACACTGAAGCTTTCTTT. It yields the protein CATSVRVDTEAFF.